These 27 T cell receptor beta chains share one sample of origin, sequenced in a study of CD8+ T cells in alopecia areata. After isolation, RNA underwent reverse transcription to generate cDNA as the sequencing template. Here immunoSEQ multiplex PCR was the method, and the copy in TCRdb shows in-frame clones only, minus some. The data contain some 96,000 clones, under 70% of them singletons. Treatment given: oral pan-JAK inhibitor, 5-10 mg twice daily. Sequencing used CD8+ T cells sorted from blood, obtained at week 4, from a patient treated with tofacitinib. These receptors all come from a human donor with alopecia areata.

CDR3 in amino acids: CASSVDAGNTEAFF. The CDR3 DNA is TGTGCCAGCAGCGTAGACGCAGGCAACACTGAAGCTTTCTTT. The chain uses TRBV9 and TRBJ1-1, with D unclear. The V end lost 0 bases, the J end lost 2 bases, and 8 bases lay between the germline ends. The CDR3 length is 14 residues. Germline V gene sequence: CDR1 SGDLS, CDR2 YYNGEE.

With respect to this clone: Compared with germline, one end of the junction differs, possibly owing to a read error. The chain couples TRBV5-6 to TRBJ2-4; D may match TRBD1 or TRBD2 (5 bases each). The CDR3 contains 14 residues. The germline CDR1 and CDR2 sequences are SGHDT and YYEEEE. CDR3 loop: CASRFGTAKNIQYF. The CDR3, as DNA: TGTGCCAGCCGCTTCGGGACAGCCAAAAACATTCAGTACTTC.

The chain uses TRBV27 and TRBJ2-1, with D perhaps TRBD2 (6 bases). V lost 5 bases, J lost 4 bases, and 6 bases lay in between. CDR3 length: 12 residues. Germline CDR1 reads MNHEY; CDR2 reads SMNVEV (reference sequence). CDR3 protein: CASSSGYNEQFF. CDR3 coding DNA: TGTGCCAGCAGTAGCGGGTACAATGAGCAGTTCTTC.

The V call is TRBV5-6, the J call TRBJ2-1, with D perhaps given as TRBD1 or TRBD2 (5 bases each). The ends were cut back, 1 base at V and 2 bases at J, with 19 bases in the middle. This CDR3 spans 18 amino acids. Germline values: CDR1 SGHDT, CDR2 YYEEEE. This CDR3 is CASSLFPGADLPYNEQFF. CDR3 bases: TGTGCCAGCAGCTTGTTCCCCGGGGCTGACCTCCCCTACAATGAGCAGTTCTTC. The variable domain in full, with the rest retrieved from reference TRBV5-6 and TRBJ2-1, is DAGVTQSPTHLIKTRGQQVTLRCSPKSGHDTVSWYQQALGQGPQFIFQYYEEEERQRGNFPDRFSGHQFPNYSSELNVNALLLGDSALYLCASSLFPGADLPYNEQFFGPGTRLTVL.

A single count supports this clone. This chain joins TRBV5-6 and TRBJ2-7; 8 bases map to TRBD1. The CDR3 is 16 amino acids. V was pared by 0 bases and J by 3 bases, with 8 bases of the junction left unmatched. Germline CDR1 SGHDT, CDR2 YYEEEE. The CDR3 sequence: CASSLEATGVFYEQYF. The CDR3 nucleotides read TGTGCCAGCAGCTTGGAGGCGACAGGGGTATTCTACGAGCAGTACTTC.

This chain uses TRBV29-1 with TRBJ1-1; 7 bases agree with TRBD1. V shed 4 bases, J shed 10 bases, and the junction held 9 bases outside the gene matches. The CDR3 totals 12 residues. The germline gives CDR1 SQVTM, CDR2 ANQGSEA. The CDR3 DNA sequence: TGCAGCGTTGTCCAGGGGGGTGTAGGAGCTTTCTTT. Amino acid sequence: CSVVQGGVGAFF.

This clone was observed a handful of times. The chain uses TRBV7-2 and TRBJ2-5, with TRBD1 matching 7 bases. CDR1 and CDR2 (germline): SGHTA, FQGNSA. V was clipped by 3 bases and J by 5 bases; unmatched bases: 12. The CDR3 consists of 16 residues. The CDR3 DNA reads TGTGCCAGCAGCTTGACTCGCCAGGGGGTTGGTGAGACCCAGTACTTC. Protein product: CASSLTRQGVGETQYF.

The V call is TRBV27, the J call TRBJ2-7; TRBD1 matches at 7 bases. CDR3 size: 13 residues. Trimming cost V 2 bases and J 3 bases; bases outside gene matches: 1. Per germline, CDR1 MNHEY and CDR2 SMNVEV (reference sequence). The CDR3 bases are TGTGCCAGCAGTTTAGGACAGGACTACGAGCAGTACTTC. Encoded protein: CASSLGQDYEQYF.

The V call is TRBV19, the J call TRBJ2-2, with a tentative D call TRBD2 (6 bases). Germline-derived CDR1 and CDR2 are LNHDA and SQIVND (reference sequence). Trimming took 8 bases from V and 2 from J, leaving 9 bases between them. The CDR3 length is 13 residues. CDR3 DNA: TGTGCCAGTGATAGCGGAAACACCGGGGAGCTGTTTTTT. This gives the protein CASDSGNTGELFF.

The chain recombines TRBV7-6 with TRBJ2-1; the D gene is possibly TRBD2 (5 bases). CDR3 length: 16 amino acids. V was cut by 5 bases and J by 8 bases, with 22 bases left in between. Germline CDR1 and CDR2: SGHVS and FNYEAQ. The CDR3 reads CASSAQLALLIDEQFF. The DNA of the CDR3 is TGTGCCAGCAGCGCCCAGCTAGCTCTCCTTATCGATGAGCAGTTCTTC. The full variable domain, in which reference TRBV7-6 and TRBJ2-1 provide the parts outside the CDR3, is GAGVSQSPRYKVTKRGQDVALRCDPISGHVSLYWYRQALGQGPEFLTYFNYEAQQDKSGLPNDRFSAERPEGSISTLTIQRTEQRDSAMYRCASSAQLALLIDEQFFGPGTRLTVL.

There are a few counts of this clone. This rearrangement joins TRBV9 to TRBJ2-1; TRBD2 agrees at 13 bases. Germline CDR1 reads SGDLS; CDR2 reads YYNGEE. Losses at the gene ends were 0 bases for V and 0 bases for J; bases not matched to a gene: 6. The CDR3 has 19 amino acids. Written as DNA, the CDR3 is TGTGCCAGCAGCGTAGGGGGACTAGCGGGACCAAACTCCTACAATGAGCAGTTCTTC. Its translation: CASSVGGLAGPNSYNEQFF. The whole variable domain, remainder taken from reference TRBV9 and TRBJ2-1, is DSGVTQTPKHLITATGQRVTLRCSPRSGDLSVYWYQQSLDQGLQFLIQYYNGEERAKGNILERFSAQQFPDLHSELNLSSLELGDSALYFCASSVGGLAGPNSYNEQFFGPGTRLTVL.

The chain links TRBV5-1 to TRBJ2-7; 7 nucleotides line up with TRBD1. V trimming: 3 bases; J trimming: 0 bases; junction bases outside the gene matches: 12. The CDR3 spans 17 residues. The V gene's germline CDR1 is SGHRS and CDR2 YFSETQ. CDR3 sequence reads: CASSSPVAGQDSYEQYF. In DNA form, the CDR3 reads TGCGCCAGCAGCTCCCCTGTAGCCGGACAGGACTCCTACGAGCAGTACTTC.

This clone was detected only a few times. The chain employs TRBV11-1 and TRBJ2-1; TRBD2 matches 13 bases. The germline V gene has CDR1 SGHAT and CDR2 FQDESV (reference sequence). V gave up 7 bases and J gave up 9 bases; unmatched junction bases: 15. The CDR3 has 17 residues. The CDR3 region has the DNA TGTGCCAGCAACCCCCTAGATGGGACTAGCGGGATCGGTGAGCAGTTCTTC. Translated: CASNPLDGTSGIGEQFF.

V is TRBV28 and J is TRBJ2-3; no reliable D call. Germline V gene sequence: CDR1 MDHEN, CDR2 SYDVKM. Trimming shortened V by 4 bases and J by 3 bases, and 14 bases separated the two germline ends. The CDR3 spans 15 residues. The CDR3 spells CASSSGGSSTDTQYF. The CDR3, as DNA: TGTGCCAGCAGTTCGGGTGGCAGCTCTACAGATACGCAGTATTTT.

This clone has a count of ten or more. This chain links TRBV7-9 with TRBJ1-2; D is ambiguous. V was pared by 1 base and J by 4 bases, with 10 bases between. Germline CDR1 and CDR2: SEHNR and FQNEAQ (reference sequence). The CDR3 sequence is 14 residues long. This CDR3 is CASSLVQNLYGYTF. CDR3 nucleotides: TGTGCCAGCAGCTTAGTACAGAATCTCTATGGCTACACCTTC.

The V gene is TRBV4-3, the J gene TRBJ2-7; D is uncertain. Germline CDR1 is LGHNA and CDR2 is YSLEER. CDR3 length equals 15 residues. V was shortened by 0 bases and J by 3 bases, with 12 bases between the two germline ends. The CDR3 DNA sequence: TGCGCCAGCAGCCAAGAAAGAAGTGCTAGCTACGAGCAGTACTTC. As protein: CASSQERSASYEQYF.

The chain is built from TRBV9 and TRBJ2-6, with unresolved D. The CDR3 runs 17 residues. Germline CDR1 and CDR2: SGDLS and YYNGEE. V lost 0 bases and J 2 bases, leaving 12 bases between the germline ends. The CDR3, as DNA: TGTGCCAGCAGCGTAGAGGGTTGGGTGGCTGGGGCCAACGTCCTGACTTTC. It encodes CASSVEGWVAGANVLTF.

This clone was found a few times. The V and J genes are TRBV7-8 and TRBJ2-1; 9 positions match TRBD2. V shed 1 base, J shed 6 bases, and the junction held 4 bases outside the gene matches. CDR3 size: 15 residues. The V gene's germline CDR1 is SGHVS and CDR2 FQNEAQ. The CDR3 region has the DNA TGTGCCAGCAGCTTAGTCCCTAGCGGGACCAATGAGCAGTTCTTC. Protein: CASSLVPSGTNEQFF.

The V gene is TRBV27, the J gene TRBJ1-1; the D is unclear. The CDR3 runs 13 residues. Germline CDR1 MNHEY, CDR2 SMNVEV (reference sequence). V lost 5 bases and J 6 bases, leaving 13 bases between the germline ends. The CDR3 DNA follows: TGTGCCAGCAGTCCCCTAGGATTTGCTGAAGCTTTCTTT. It encodes CASSPLGFAEAFF.

V is TRBV9 and J is TRBJ1-2; a possible D gene is TRBD1 (5 bases). The germline V gene encodes CDR1 SGDLS and CDR2 YYNGEE. The CDR3 has 16 amino acids. V was shortened by 0 bases and J by 3 bases, with 15 bases between the two germline ends. Written as DNA, the CDR3 is TGTGCCAGCAGCGTAGCCCAAACTCAAGGGGACTATGGCTACACCTTC. Translating it yields CASSVAQTQGDYGYTF.

V is TRBV15 and J is TRBJ2-5; D not certain. Between the trimmed V and J ends, which lost 6 bases and 5 bases, there was a span of 13 bases. The germline CDR1 and CDR2 sequences are LNHNV and YYDKDF (reference sequence). The CDR3 length is 13 residues. In DNA form, the CDR3 reads TGTGCCACCAGGGACGTACATGGCGAGACCCAGTACTTC. Protein product: CATRDVHGETQYF.

The chain is built from TRBV7-9 and TRBJ2-1, with D possibly matching TRBD1 (5 bases). Germline V gives CDR1 SEHNR, CDR2 FQNEAQ (reference sequence). This CDR3 spans 13 amino acids. Trimming pared 3 bases from V and 5 bases from J, leaving 8 bases between. The CDR3 spells CASSFETDNEQFF. The DNA of the CDR3 is TGTGCCAGCAGCTTCGAGACAGACAATGAGCAGTTCTTC.

The V call is TRBV27, the J call TRBJ1-1; TRBD1 aligns across 8 bases. Germline CDR1 is MNHEY and CDR2 is SMNVEV (reference sequence). With V trimmed by 5 bases and J by 2 bases, 4 bases remained unmatched. This CDR3 is 14 amino acids long. The CDR3 loop reads CASSTDRGNTEAFF. In DNA, the CDR3 is TGTGCCAGCAGTACCGACAGGGGCAACACTGAAGCTTTCTTT.

There are a few counts of this clone. J is TRBJ1-1 and V is TRBV4-1; D perhaps matches TRBD1 (5 bases). From germline, CDR1 is MGHRA and CDR2 YSYEKL. The CDR3 spans 16 residues. Trimming took off 2 bases at V and 5 bases at J, with 18 bases between the two ends. This chain's CDR3 is CASSQTPPGRGTEAFF. The CDR3 DNA is TGCGCCAGCAGCCAAACCCCTCCGGGGCGCGGGACTGAAGCTTTCTTT.

The chain joins TRBV27 to TRBJ2-3; 9 bases agree with TRBD1. The germline V gene encodes CDR1 MNHEY and CDR2 SMNVEV (reference sequence). V shed 6 bases and J 1 base; nucleotides not matched to a gene: 5. This CDR3 spans 15 amino acids. The CDR3 coding sequence is TGTGCCAGCAGAAAACGGGACAGGGGCACAGATACGCAGTATTTT. Protein sequence: CASRKRDRGTDTQYF.

This clone turned up a few times. The chain combines TRBV5-4 with TRBJ1-2, with TRBD1 matching over 7 bases. The V gene's germline CDR1 is SGHNT and CDR2 YYREEE (reference sequence). The CDR3 spans 12 residues. Losses at the gene ends were 5 bases for V and 6 bases for J; bases not matched to a gene: 4. The CDR3 is CASSPTGDGYTF. The CDR3 DNA reads as TGTGCCAGCAGTCCAACAGGGGATGGCTACACCTTC. The full variable domain, completed using reference TRBV5-4 and TRBJ1-2, is ETGVTQSPTHLIKTRGQQVTLRCSSQSGHNTVSWYQQALGQGPQFIFQYYREEENGRGNFPPRFSGLQFPNYSSELNVNALELDDSALYLCASSPTGDGYTFGSGTRLTVV.

The chain joins TRBV29-1 to TRBJ2-5, with 9 bases matching TRBD1. TRBJ2-7 explains the end of the DNA better; the J call may be wrong. The CDR3 runs 15 residues. The germline V gene encodes CDR1 SQVTM and CDR2 ANQGSEA. Written as DNA, the CDR3 is TGCAGCGTTGACGGAGGGGACAGGGCCTCCTACGAGCAGTACTTC. As protein: CSVDGGDRASYEQYF.